This T cell receptor beta chain appears in the sequencing data of a study of Ad26.COV2.S vaccination and SARS-CoV-2 variants. TCRdb keeps only in-frame clones here, not all; method: immunoSEQ multiplex PCR. Among around 450,000 clones, roughly nine tenths were seen once, and the ten largest hold over 2.5%. As for treatment: some 20 received Ad26.COV2.S at low or high dose, single or two shots; five or six received placebo; per-sample allocation not given. It was on day 63 after the first vaccine or placebo injection that samples were taken. Study outcomes and limitations: Considerable breadth of spike-specific CD8+ and CD4+ T cell responses has reportedly been documented following vaccination.

Trimming stripped 6 bases from V and 5 bases from J, with 13 bases between. The CDR3 sequence is 14 residues long. Germline V gives CDR1 MDHEN, CDR2 SYDVKM. Regarding this clone: Antigen: not known.

This sequence was found in a person aged 18-65 years who received the Ad26.COV2.S COVID-19 vaccine or a placebo. This rearrangement joins TRBV28 to TRBJ1-4; tentatively, D is TRBD1 (5 bases). The sample in question was peripheral blood, obtained in a trial of Ad26.COV2.S vaccine versus placebo. As DNA, the CDR3 is TGTGCCAGCAGCCTCCGGGACGGGAATGAAAAACTGTTTTTT. This sequence encodes CASSLRDGNEKLFF.